What follows are 9 T cell receptor beta chains derived from one specimen sequenced in a study of shared clonotypes between healthy human individuals. Profiling relied on immunoSEQ multiplex PCR, and the TCRdb table lists in-frame clones only, not all of them. The table shows a few million clones, with approximately 94% occurring only once. The sample comprised naive CD4+ T cells sorted from blood. Subset of the sample: CD45RA+ positively selected. The receptors were gathered from a man aged 18-30 years in good health.

The rearrangement links TRBV5-1 to TRBJ1-6; D might be TRBD1 (5 bases). The germline V and J ends were trimmed by 4 bases and 7 bases, with 15 bases remaining between them. CDR1 and CDR2 from the germline V gene are SGHRS and YFSETQ. CDR3 size: 15 residues. CDR3 region: CASSMGTSTNSPLHF. In DNA, the CDR3 is TGCGCCAGCAGCATGGGGACTTCCACAAATTCACCCCTCCACTTT.

The chain carries TRBV28 and TRBJ2-7; tentative D call: TRBD1 (5 bases). This CDR3 comprises 14 residues. Germline CDR1 and CDR2: MDHEN and SYDVKM. V was clipped by 7 bases and J by 2 bases, with 15 bases between them. The CDR3 nucleotides are TGTGCCAGCATACGGCAGGGCCAGGCCTACGAGCAGTACTTC. Its translation is CASIRQGQAYEQYF.

The rearrangement links TRBV7-2 to TRBJ2-1; 9 nucleotides align to TRBD1. CDR1 and CDR2 (germline): SGHTA, FQGNSA. The length of the CDR3 is 15 residues. V was clipped by 4 bases and J by 6 bases; unmatched bases: 7. The CDR3 sequence is CASSWRGQGGNEQFF. CDR3 nucleotides: TGTGCCAGCAGCTGGCGGGGACAGGGAGGCAATGAGCAGTTCTTC.

The chain recombines TRBV4-2 with TRBJ2-5; 8 bases agree with TRBD2. There are 16 residues in the CDR3. The V gene end was trimmed by 2 bases and the J gene end by 0 bases; junction bases not matched to a gene: 5. CDR1 LGHNA and CDR2 YNFKEQ come from the germline V gene. CDR3 in amino acids: CASSQTTGGNQETQYF. CDR3 sequence (DNA): TGTGCCAGCAGCCAAACTACGGGGGGGAACCAAGAGACCCAGTACTTC.

V usage is TRBV18 and J usage is TRBJ1-2, with a tentative D call TRBD1 (5 bases). Trimming removed 6 bases from V and 3 bases from J, with 14 bases in between. The CDR3 is 14 residues long. The germline V gene has CDR1 KGHSH and CDR2 LQKENI. The CDR3 nucleotides are TGTGCCAGCTCCCCTACGACAGACCACTATGGCTACACCTTC. Protein sequence: CASSPTTDHYGYTF.

This clone was detected only once. The chain has TRBV28 and TRBJ2-2, with TRBD2 matching 8 bases. With V trimmed by 8 bases and J by 7 bases, 12 bases remained unmatched. This CDR3 contains 15 residues. The germline V gene has CDR1 MDHEN and CDR2 SYDVKM. CDR3 sequence: CASVAGSRVIGELFF. The DNA for the CDR3 is TGTGCCAGCGTAGCGGGGAGTAGAGTGATCGGGGAGCTGTTTTTT.

This clone was counted between two and nine times. The genes are TRBV7-9 and TRBJ2-2; D is unresolved. The CDR3 covers 13 residues. Trimming took off 5 bases at V and 5 bases at J, with 9 bases between the two ends. The germline gives CDR1 SEHNR, CDR2 FQNEAQ (reference sequence). CDR3 loop: CASSQVGTGELFF. The CDR3 coding sequence is TGTGCCAGCAGCCAGGTTGGGACCGGGGAGCTGTTTTTT. Using reference TRBV7-9 and TRBJ2-2 for the parts outside the CDR3, the full variable domain is DTGVSQNPRHKITKRGQNVTFRCDPISEHNRLYWYRQTLGQGPEFLTYFQNEAQLEKSRLLSDRFSAERPKGSFSTLEIQRTEQGDSAMYLCASSQVGTGELFFGEGSRLTVL.

This clone has just one count. This chain connects TRBV5-5 to TRBJ2-7; unclear D gene. Germline loops: CDR1 SGHKS, CDR2 YYEKEE (reference sequence). The CDR3 length is 14 residues. Trimming removed 3 bases at V and 2 bases at J, with 12 bases between. The CDR3 DNA reads as TGTGCCAGCAGCTCCGGCCCATCCACCTACGAGCAGTACTTC. Translating it yields CASSSGPSTYEQYF.

The chain uses TRBV4-1 and TRBJ2-2; perhaps TRBD2 as D (5 bases). V lost 1 base, J lost 0 bases, and 18 bases lay in between. Germline V gives CDR1 MGHRA, CDR2 YSYEKL. This CDR3 region has 19 residues. CDR3 sequence (DNA): TGCGCCAGCAGCCAAGTTGGCAGGAGCTCGGGGACGAACACCGGGGAGCTGTTTTTT. As protein: CASSQVGRSSGTNTGELFF.